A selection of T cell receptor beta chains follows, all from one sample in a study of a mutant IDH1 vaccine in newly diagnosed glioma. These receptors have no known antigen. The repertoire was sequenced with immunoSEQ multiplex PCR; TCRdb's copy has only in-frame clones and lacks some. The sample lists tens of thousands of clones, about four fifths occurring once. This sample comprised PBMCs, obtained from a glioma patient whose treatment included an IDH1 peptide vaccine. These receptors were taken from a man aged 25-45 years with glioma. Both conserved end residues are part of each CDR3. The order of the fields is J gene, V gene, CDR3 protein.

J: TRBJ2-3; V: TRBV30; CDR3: CAWSAQVTDTQYF
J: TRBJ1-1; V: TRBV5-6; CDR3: CASSDAGTGMNTEAFF
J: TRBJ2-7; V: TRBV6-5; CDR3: CASSRPGQGSYEQYF
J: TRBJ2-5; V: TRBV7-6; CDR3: CASSLASEEETQYF
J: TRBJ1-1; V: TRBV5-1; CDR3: CASSLVAGPNTEAFF
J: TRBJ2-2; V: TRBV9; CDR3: CASSVVTNTGELFF
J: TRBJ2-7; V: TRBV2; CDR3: CASSDYGGGPSYEQYF
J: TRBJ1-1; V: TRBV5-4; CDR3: CASRRGEEGTEAFF
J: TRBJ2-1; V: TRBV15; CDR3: CATSRDRVRGEQFF
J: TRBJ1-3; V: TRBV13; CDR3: CASSWEGGSSGNTIYF
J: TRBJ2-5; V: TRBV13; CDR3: CASSLGLQQETQYF
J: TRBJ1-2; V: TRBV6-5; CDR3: CASREGVYGYTF
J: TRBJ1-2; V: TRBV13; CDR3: CASSLGGTGVGYGYTF
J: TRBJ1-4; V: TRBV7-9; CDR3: CASSYRTSGEKLFF
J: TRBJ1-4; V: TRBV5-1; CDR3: CASSFLGNNNEKLFF
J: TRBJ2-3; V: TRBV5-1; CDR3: CASSPGLAGGLDTDTQYF
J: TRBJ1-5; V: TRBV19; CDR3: CASNKGSSNQPQHF
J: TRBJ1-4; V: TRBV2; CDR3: CASSEQGGGEKLFF
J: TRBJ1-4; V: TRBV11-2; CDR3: CASSRTAGTGVF
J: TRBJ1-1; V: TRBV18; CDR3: CASSPDVREAFF
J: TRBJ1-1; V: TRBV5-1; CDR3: CASSLAVVSDTEAFF
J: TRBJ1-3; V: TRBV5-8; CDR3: CASRLAGEYGNTIYF
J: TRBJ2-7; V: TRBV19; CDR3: CASSIVGGGSAYEQYF
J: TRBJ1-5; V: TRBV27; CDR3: CASSHGTSGRQPQHF
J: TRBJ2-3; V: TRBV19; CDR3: CASTTGLEGTDTQYF
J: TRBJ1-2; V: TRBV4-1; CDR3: CASSQFIATGTTGYTF
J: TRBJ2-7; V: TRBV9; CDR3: CASSQTGAYEQYF
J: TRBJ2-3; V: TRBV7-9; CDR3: CASGGGTDTQYF
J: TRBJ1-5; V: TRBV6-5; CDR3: CASSYKGGSNQPQHF
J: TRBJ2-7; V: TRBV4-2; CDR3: CASSQDRSASPTYEQYF
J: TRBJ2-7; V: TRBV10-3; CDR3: CATSDELKNEQYF
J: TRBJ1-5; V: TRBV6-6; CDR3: CASSYGGSNQPQHF
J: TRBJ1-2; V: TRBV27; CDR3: CASSKGMVYGYTF
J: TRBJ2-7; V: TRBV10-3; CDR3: CAISESGLAGGPSSYEQYF
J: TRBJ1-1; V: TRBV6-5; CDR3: CASSYVDFSSEAFF
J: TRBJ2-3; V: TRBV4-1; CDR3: CASSQATGGHVDTQYF
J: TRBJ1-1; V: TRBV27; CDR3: CASSLGRGNTEAFF
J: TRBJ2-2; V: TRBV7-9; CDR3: CASSLASGTGGTGELFF
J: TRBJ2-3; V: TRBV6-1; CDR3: CASSEGISGGQDTQYF
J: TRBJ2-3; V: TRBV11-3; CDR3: CASSLVGGPADTQYF
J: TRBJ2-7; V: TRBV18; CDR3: CASSPPSQQSYEQYF
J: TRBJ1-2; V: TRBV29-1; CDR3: CSVVGQVDYGYTF
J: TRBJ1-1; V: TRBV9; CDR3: CASSVAGGKSGAFF
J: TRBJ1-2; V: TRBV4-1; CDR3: CASSQDANVGTTFRYTF
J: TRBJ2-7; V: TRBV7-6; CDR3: CASSLASGGTEQYF
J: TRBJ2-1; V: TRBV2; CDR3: CASSADRGGYNEQFF
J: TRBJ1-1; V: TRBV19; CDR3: CASSRDRVNTEAFF
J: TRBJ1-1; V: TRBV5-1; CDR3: CASSGEINTEAFF
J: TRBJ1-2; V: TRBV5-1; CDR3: CASSTQGYGYTF
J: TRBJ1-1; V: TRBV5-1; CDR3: CASSLDLREGGTEAFF
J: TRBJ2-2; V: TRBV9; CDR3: CASSERGTSNTGELFF
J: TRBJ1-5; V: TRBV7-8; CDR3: CASSLGPYSNQPQHF
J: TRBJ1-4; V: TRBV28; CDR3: CASSFYRGIQKLFF